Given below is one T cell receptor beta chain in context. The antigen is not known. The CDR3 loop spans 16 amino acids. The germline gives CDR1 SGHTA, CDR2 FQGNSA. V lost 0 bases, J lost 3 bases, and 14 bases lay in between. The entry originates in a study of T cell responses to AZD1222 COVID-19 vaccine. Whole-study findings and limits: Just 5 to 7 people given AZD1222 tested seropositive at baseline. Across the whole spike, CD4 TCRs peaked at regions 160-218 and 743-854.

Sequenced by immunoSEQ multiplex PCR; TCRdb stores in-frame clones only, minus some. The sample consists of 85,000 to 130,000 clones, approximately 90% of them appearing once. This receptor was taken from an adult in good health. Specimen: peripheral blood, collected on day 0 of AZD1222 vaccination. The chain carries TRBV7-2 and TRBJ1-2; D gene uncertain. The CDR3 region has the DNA TGTGCCAGCAGCTTAGCGCAGGCAGGCGCTCACTATGGCTACACCTTC. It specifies CASSLAQAGAHYGYTF.